This T cell receptor (beta chain) was captured by sequencing in a study of cytomegalovirus exposure and HLA in healthy donors. Study conclusions and caveats: About 87% or about 30% of the time was how often most TCR beta V segments were productive, according to an earlier analysis. Later analysis reportedly placed an Asian-associated ancestry cluster below the roughly 630-donor mean in N-insertions. The dataset shows that most TCR sequences were rare, while some public TCRs occurred in many donors.

Comment on this clone: The antigen is undetermined.

Amplification used 60 Vbeta primers and 13 Jbeta primers. TCRdb's copy holds only in-frame clones and misses some; the assay was immunoSEQ multiplex PCR. The table lists 100,000 to 150,000 clones, approximately 80% of them singletons, with 3.6% in the top ten. The length of the CDR3 is 15 residues. Germline loops: CDR1 MNHNS, CDR2 SASEGT. Trimming left V 7 bases short and J 2 bases short, with 16 bases between. The sequence came from a man aged 35-49 years in good health and CMV-seronegative. V and J are TRBV6-1 and TRBJ2-3; the D gene is possibly TRBD2 (6 bases). The sample taken for sequencing was PBMCs. The CDR3 DNA is TGTGCCAGCACCCTAGGGTGGGGGGACACAGATACGCAGTATTTT. The encoded protein is CASTLGWGDTDTQYF.